The source of this TCR beta chain is a study of patients and donors after allogeneic stem cell transplantation. TCRdb analysed the RT-PCR reads with MiXCR anew, one entry per CDR3 protein. The repertoire holds approximately 24,000 distinct CDR3 sequences, with 35% to 45% as singletons. The germline V gene has CDR1 MNHEY and CDR2 SMNVEV (reference sequence). The CDR3 extends over 15 amino acids. The V end lost 0 bases, the J end lost 0 bases, and 9 bases lay between the germline ends. V usage is TRBV27 and J usage is TRBJ2-7; D is unresolved. Sequencing used blood, either unsorted or a sorted T cell fraction (not recorded which). The clonotype was recovered from a human donor who was either an allogeneic HSCT recipient or a stem cell or donor lymphocyte infusion donor (not recorded which). It is not recorded whose cells these are; they may come from a transplant donor. The DNA of the CDR3 is TGTGCCAGCAGTTTATCCAGGTCGCTCTCCTACGAGCAGTACTTC. It specifies CASSLSRSLSYEQYF.